This T cell receptor (beta chain) stems from a study of response to subunit inactivated influenza vaccine. Regarding the study as a whole: It was suggested by the authors that few new T cells are recruited by each seasonal influenza vaccination.

As to this clonotype: What it binds is not known.

V gave up 4 bases and J gave up 2 bases; unmatched junction bases: 9. The CDR3 length is 16 residues. In germline, CDR1 is SGHDT, CDR2 YYEEEE. TCRdb re-analysed the RT-PCR reads in MiXCR, keeping a single row per CDR3 protein. Here the sample spans 560,000 or so distinct CDR3 sequences, 7.6% being singletons. The J gene is TRBJ2-5, the V gene TRBV5-6; TRBD2 matches at 9 bases. The clonotype was recovered from a man aged 50 to 69 who received an inactivated influenza vaccine. This specimen was PBMCs from blood, taken less than 25 months after vaccination. CDR3 sequence (DNA): TGTGCCAGCAGCACGATAGCGGGGGAACAACAAGAGACCCAGTACTTC. Protein sequence: CASSTIAGEQQETQYF.